The 14 T cell receptor beta chains given below trace back to one sample, sequenced in a study of blood T cells in healthy people across ages. The second PCR ran roughly 6 to 11 cycles with a sample-barcoded 5' primer and J-beta primers. Via MiXCR, TCRdb re-called the 5' RACE reads, giving one row per CDR3 protein. This table holds about 900,000 distinct CDR3 sequences, about 48% found once. Specimen: blood. All receptors derive from a man aged 30 to 45 in good health.

The rearrangement uses TRBV5-6 and TRBJ1-1; perhaps TRBD1 as D (6 bases). The CDR3 has 13 amino acids. V lost 10 bases to trimming and J lost 5 bases, with 18 bases between them. The germline V gene encodes CDR1 SGHDT and CDR2 YYEEEE. The CDR3 loop reads CASGEGGRTEAFF. DNA for the CDR3: TGTGCCTCAGGAGAAGGGGGGCGAACTGAAGCTTTCTTT.

Ten or more counts support this clonotype. The rearrangement uses TRBV7-3 and TRBJ2-1, with 9 bases lining up with TRBD1. The V and J ends lost 4 bases and 1 base, in that order; junction bases with no gene match: 11. The CDR3 is 18 residues long. CDR1 and CDR2 (germline): SGHTA, FQGTGA. The CDR3 nucleotides read TGTGCCAGCAGCTCATCTACAGGGGGCGGGTGGTCCTACAATGAGCAGTTCTTC. It codes for CASSSSTGGGWSYNEQFF.

The genes are TRBV5-1 and TRBJ1-5; D possibly corresponds to TRBD1 (5 bases). The V gene lost 0 bases and the J gene lost 2 bases, with 12 bases spanning the gap. Germline V gene data show CDR1 as SGHRS and CDR2 as YFSETQ. The CDR3 has 16 residues. This CDR3 reads CASSLGDGLGNQPQHF. The CDR3 DNA reads as TGCGCCAGCAGCTTGGGGGACGGACTGGGCAATCAGCCCCAGCATTTT.

This chain uses TRBV5-1 with TRBJ1-6; D ambiguous. Trimming removed 0 bases at V and 6 bases at J, with 19 bases between. CDR3 size: 18 residues. CDR1 is SGHRS and CDR2 is YFSETQ in the germline V gene. CDR3 DNA: TGCGCCAGCAGCTTGGCCGCGGACGGACCAGCGGGTAATTCACCCCTCCACTTT. This sequence encodes CASSLAADGPAGNSPLHF.

The chain couples TRBV20-1 to TRBJ1-4; D remains ambiguous. Germline CDR1 and CDR2: DFQATT and SNEGSKA (reference sequence). V dropped 3 bases and J dropped 11 bases, with 10 bases sitting between them. This CDR3 region has 11 residues. The CDR3 nucleotides are TGCAGTGCTAGGGAGGGTGGGAAACTGTTTTTT. Translation: CSAREGGKLFF.

Worth noting for this clonotype: This may arise from a read error, as a much more abundant clone is one base away. The rearrangement uses TRBV29-1 and TRBJ2-1; 7 positions agree with TRBD1. The end of the DNA aligns better with TRBJ2-7, so the J call may be wrong. Germline V gene lookup returns CDR1 SQVTM and CDR2 ANQGSEA. The CDR3 covers 13 residues. CDR3 region: CSVEDRGFDEQYF. The DNA of the CDR3 is TGCAGCGTTGAAGACAGGGGGTTCGACGAGCAGTACTTC.

V usage is TRBV24-1 and J usage is TRBJ2-2, with a tentative D call TRBD1 (5 bases). V was shortened by 7 bases and J by 1 base, with 9 bases between the two germline ends. Germline CDR1 and CDR2: KGHDR and SFDVKD. The CDR3 extends over 14 amino acids. The CDR3 here is CATSEDRNTGELFF. CDR3 nucleotide sequence: TGTGCCACCAGCGAAGACAGGAACACCGGGGAGCTGTTTTTT.

This clonotype was recorded many times. This chain links TRBV20-1 with TRBJ2-7, with 9 bases aligning to TRBD1. From germline, CDR1 is DFQATT and CDR2 SNEGSKA (reference sequence). The CDR3 loop spans 14 amino acids. The ends lost 3 bases at V and 4 bases at J; junction bases unmatched: 7. The CDR3 loop reads CSASLGQGRYEQYF. Written as DNA, the CDR3 is TGCAGTGCTAGTTTGGGACAGGGAAGGTACGAGCAGTACTTC.

The V gene is TRBV12-3 or TRBV12-4, the J gene TRBJ1-2; tentative D call: TRBD1 (5 bases). V was clipped by 3 bases and J by 4 bases, with 12 bases between them. This CDR3 spans 14 amino acids. The CDR3 loop reads CASSFADRTYGYTF. Written as DNA, the CDR3 is TGTGCCAGCAGTTTTGCCGACAGAACCTATGGCTACACCTTC.

The rearrangement uses TRBV7-2 and TRBJ2-7, with TRBD1 as a possible D gene (6 bases). Germline lookup yields CDR1 SGHTA and CDR2 FQGNSA. The CDR3 extends over 15 amino acids. Deletions cut 5 bases from V and 3 bases from J, with 17 bases between. DNA for the CDR3: TGTGCCAGCAGCCTAACAGGGTCCGCGAACTACGAGCAGTACTTC. It is translated as CASSLTGSANYEQYF.

This chain connects TRBV9 to TRBJ2-3; D is undetermined. The CDR3 sequence is 15 residues long. V was pared by 4 bases and J by 1 base, with 13 bases between. Germline V lookup: CDR1 SGDLS, CDR2 YYNGEE. DNA of the CDR3: TGTGCCAGCAGCCCCCGAGCGCCGGGCACAGATACGCAGTATTTT. Protein: CASSPRAPGTDTQYF.

CDR3 loop: CASSPGQGRDTIYF. CDR3 nucleotides: TGTGCCAGCAGCCCGGGACAGGGGCGGGACACCATATATTTT. The chain joins TRBV3-1 to TRBJ1-3; 10 bases align to TRBD1. The J segment lost 8 bases and the V segment lost 4 bases, leaving 5 bases of the junction unmatched. CDR1 LGHDT and CDR2 YNNKEL come from the germline V gene (reference sequence). The CDR3 runs to 14 residues. Based on the CDR3 plus reference TRBV3-1 and TRBJ1-3, the full variable domain is DTAVSQTPKYLVTQMGNDKSIKCEQNLGHDTMYWYKQDSKKFLKIMFSYNNKELIINETVPNRFSPKSPDKAHLNLHINSLELGDSAVYFCASSPGQGRDTIYFGEGSWLTVV.

This clonotype appeared a few times. The genes are TRBV7-8 and TRBJ2-5; D ambiguous. CDR1 SGHVS and CDR2 FQNEAQ come from the germline V gene. Trimming shortened V by 6 bases and J by 5 bases, and 10 bases separated the two germline ends. The CDR3 is made up of 12 amino acids. The CDR3 loop reads CASRLSRETQYF. Here the CDR3 DNA reads TGTGCCAGCAGGCTCTCCCGGGAGACCCAGTACTTC.

The chain employs TRBV11-3 and TRBJ2-7, with D hard to call. Trimming shortened V by 1 base and J by 0 bases, and 7 bases separated the two germline ends. There are 14 residues in the CDR3. Germline CDR1 is SGHNT and CDR2 is YENEEA. The CDR3 DNA reads as TGTGCCAGCAGCTTAGTTGGGTACTCCTACGAGCAGTACTTC. It is translated as CASSLVGYSYEQYF.